This note documents a single TCR beta chain sequence. The antigen is undetermined. Profiling relied on immunoSEQ multiplex PCR, and the TCRdb table lists in-frame clones only, not all of them. The data contain about 400,000 clones, more than 80% of them seen just once; the ten biggest clones take up under 0.95%. From germline, CDR1 is SSHAT and CDR2 FNYEAQ (reference sequence). This CDR3 has 17 amino acids. V lost 5 bases and J lost 5; bases outside the gene matches: 12. These data are taken from a study of cytomegalovirus exposure and HLA in healthy donors. Study findings and constraints: The study designated 160 or so TCR beta chains cytomegalovirus-associated.

These donors were members of the approximately 120-subject validation cohort, a group separate from the roughly 670-subject first cohort. The rearrangement uses TRBV7-7 and TRBJ1-5; 10 nucleotides line up with TRBD1. The sample was PBMCs. This receptor was identified in a woman between 18 and 29 years old in good health and CMV-seronegative. CDR3 in amino acids: CASSHARQGADYQPQHF. The CDR3 DNA reads as TGTGCCAGCAGCCACGCGAGACAGGGGGCAGACTATCAGCCCCAGCATTTT.